This passage covers 18 T cell receptor beta chains from one sample sequenced in a study of T-cell memory formation after mild COVID-19. MiXCR was run by TCRdb on the 5' RACE reads, yielding one entry per CDR3 protein. The sample shows roughly 380,000 distinct CDR3 sequences, around 30% of them seen only once. The sequencing input was PBMCs or a T cell subset sorted from them (not recorded which). The source is an adult woman who had mild COVID-19 (a few samples of this study predate the infection). Cell type and time point are not known.

The rearrangement uses TRBV11-2 and TRBJ1-2; 8 positions agree with TRBD1. Per germline, CDR1 SGHAT and CDR2 FQNNGV. This CDR3 has 14 residues. The junction had 10 bases not matched to a gene; V was cut back by 5 bases and J by 8 bases. The CDR3 loop reads CASSPVTGGGGYTF. CDR3 bases: TGTGCCAGCAGCCCCGTAACAGGGGGAGGAGGCTACACCTTC.

This clonotype was seen more than once but under ten times. CDR3 residues: CASSSLGTGHKEKLFF. DNA of the CDR3: TGTGCCAGCAGTTCGCTAGGGACAGGGCACAAAGAAAAACTGTTTTTT. This sequence joins TRBV6-2 or TRBV6-3 and TRBJ1-4; 9 positions match TRBD1. V shed 4 bases, J shed 8 bases, and the junction held 11 bases outside the gene matches. From germline, CDR1 is MNHEY and CDR2 SVGEGT. This CDR3 is built from 16 residues.

The chain uses TRBV12-3 or TRBV12-4 and TRBJ1-4; D is undetermined. Trimming shortened V by 8 bases and J by 8 bases, and 18 bases separated the two germline ends. The CDR3 contains 14 residues. This CDR3 is CASLRAAKEEKLFF. The DNA for the CDR3 is TGTGCCAGCCTCCGGGCGGCGAAGGAAGAAAAACTGTTTTTT.

This clonotype has just a few counts. The CDR3 here is CASSLEVSGISEQFF. In nucleotides, the CDR3 is TGTGCCAGCAGCTTAGAAGTTAGCGGGATCTCTGAGCAGTTCTTC. The gene calls are TRBV7-3 and TRBJ2-1; TRBD2 agrees at 8 bases. CDR1 and CDR2 (germline): SGHTA, FQGTGA. V was pared by 2 bases and J by 9 bases, with 9 bases of the junction left unmatched. CDR3 length: 15 amino acids. Based on the CDR3 plus reference TRBV7-3 and TRBJ2-1, the full variable domain is GAGVSQTPSNKVTEKGKYVELRCDPISGHTALYWYRQSLGQGPEFLIYFQGTGAADDSGLPNDRFFAVRPEGSVSTLKIQRTERGDSAVYLCASSLEVSGISEQFFGPGTRLTVL.

This chain uses TRBV7-9 with TRBJ2-5; TRBD2 might be the D (5 bases). Trimming left V 5 bases short and J 5 bases short, with 18 bases between. Germline V CDR1 and CDR2: SEHNR, FQNEAQ (reference sequence). This CDR3 region has 15 residues. This CDR3 is CASSRIGSAWETQYF. Here the CDR3 DNA reads TGTGCCAGCAGCCGTATCGGTAGCGCCTGGGAGACCCAGTACTTC.

This clonotype was seen more than once but under ten times. This rearrangement joins TRBV5-1 to TRBJ2-7; the D gene could be TRBD1 or TRBD2 (5 bases each). Germline V gene sequence: CDR1 SGHRS, CDR2 YFSETQ. The CDR3 has 13 residues. Trimming left V 3 bases short and J 3 bases short, with 10 bases between. The CDR3 DNA reads TGCGCCAGCAGCTGGACGGGGCTCTACGAGCAGTACTTC. It codes for CASSWTGLYEQYF.

The chain carries TRBV7-6 and TRBJ2-5; a weak D match, TRBD2 (5 bases). The CDR3 has 15 amino acids. Trimming took 5 bases from V and 5 from J, leaving 18 bases between them. Looked up from germline, CDR1 is SGHVS and CDR2 is FNYEAQ. The CDR3 DNA sequence: TGTGCCAGCAGCCAAACCGGAGGTCAGGCGGAGACCCAGTACTTC. Translation: CASSQTGGQAETQYF. Full variable domain (outside the CDR3, taken from reference TRBV7-6 and TRBJ2-5): GAGVSQSPRYKVTKRGQDVALRCDPISGHVSLYWYRQALGQGPEFLTYFNYEAQQDKSGLPNDRFSAERPEGSISTLTIQRTEQRDSAMYRCASSQTGGQAETQYFGPGTRLLVL.

The V and J genes are TRBV12-3 or TRBV12-4 and TRBJ2-5; D gene uncertain. V was cut by 6 bases and J by 5 bases, with 10 bases left in between. This CDR3 spans 12 amino acids. The CDR3 sequence is CASRTRKETQYF. CDR3 in DNA: TGTGCCAGCAGGACACGGAAGGAGACCCAGTACTTC.

This clonotype was picked up many times. This sequence joins TRBV20-1 and TRBJ2-3; 9 bases are a match to TRBD1. V shed 1 base, J shed 3 bases, and the junction held 11 bases outside the gene matches. The CDR3 is made up of 17 amino acids. Germline CDR1 is DFQATT and CDR2 is SNEGSKA (reference sequence). The CDR3 loop reads CSARGLTGQGRTDTQYF. The CDR3 region has the DNA TGCAGTGCTAGAGGTCTGACGGGACAGGGTAGGACAGATACGCAGTATTTT.

The sample holds a few counts of this clonotype. V and J are TRBV7-9 and TRBJ2-7, with D perhaps TRBD2 (5 bases). The CDR3 extends over 14 amino acids. Trimming left V 1 base short and J 5 bases short, with 12 bases between. CDR1 is SEHNR and CDR2 is FQNEAQ in the germline V gene (reference sequence). The CDR3, as DNA: TGTGCCAGCAGCTTAGTGGGAGTGAGCAACGAGCAGTACTTC. It is translated as CASSLVGVSNEQYF. The full variable domain, rest sourced from reference TRBV7-9 and TRBJ2-7, is DTGVSQNPRHKITKRGQNVTFRCDPISEHNRLYWYRQTLGQGPEFLTYFQNEAQLEKSRLLSDRFSAERPKGSFSTLEIQRTEQGDSAMYLCASSLVGVSNEQYFGPGTRLTVT.

This clonotype has a handful of counts. V usage is TRBV7-9 and J usage is TRBJ2-3; no firm D call. Germline V gene data show CDR1 as SEHNR and CDR2 as FQNEAQ (reference sequence). The V end was cut by 2 bases, the J end by 2 bases, with 14 bases between. CDR3 size: 16 residues. CDR3 nucleotide sequence: TGTGCCAGCAGCTTACCCGTCCGAGAGCCCACAGATACGCAGTATTTT. The encoded protein is CASSLPVREPTDTQYF.

This clonotype occurred many times. The gene calls are TRBV12-3 or TRBV12-4 and TRBJ2-7; 12 bases agree with TRBD1. V lost 5 bases to trimming and J lost 3 bases; unmatched junction nucleotides: 2. This CDR3 has 14 amino acids. In DNA, the CDR3 is TGTGCCAGCAGTGGGACAGGGGGCTACTACGAGCAGTACTTC. The encoded protein is CASSGTGGYYEQYF.

CDR3 amino acids: CASSFGAVVKQYF. In DNA form, the CDR3 reads TGTGCCAGCAGTTTTGGGGCTGTTGTAAAGCAGTACTTC. J is TRBJ2-7 and V is TRBV27, with D perhaps TRBD1 (5 bases). This CDR3 contains 13 residues. V lost 3 bases and J lost 8, with 14 bases in between. Germline V CDR1 and CDR2: MNHEY, SMNVEV (reference sequence).

The chain combines TRBV7-9 with TRBJ2-2; 7 nucleotides agree with TRBD1. CDR1 is SEHNR, CDR2 FQNEAQ, per germline (reference sequence). Germline trimming cut 5 bases from V and 1 base from J; bases unmatched to any gene: 4. The CDR3 runs 15 residues. In DNA, the CDR3 is TGTGCCAGCAGCGCCCGACAGGGGAACACCGGGGAGCTGTTTTTT. It yields the protein CASSARQGNTGELFF.

The chain uses TRBV20-1 and TRBJ1-4; a weak D match, TRBD1 (5 bases). Germline V gives CDR1 DFQATT, CDR2 SNEGSKA (reference sequence). V was clipped by 0 bases and J by 7 bases, with 15 bases between them. CDR3 length: 15 residues. CDR3 coding DNA: TGCAGTGCTAGAGATAGTCGGGGGTGGAGTGAAAAACTGTTTTTT. It is translated as CSARDSRGWSEKLFF.

This clonotype was counted only a few times. The chain recombines TRBV29-1 with TRBJ2-2; maybe TRBD1 (6 bases). CDR3 length equals 14 residues. Germline CDR1 reads SQVTM; CDR2 reads ANQGSEA. Between the trimmed V and J ends, which lost 5 bases and 6 bases, there was a span of 16 bases. The CDR3 protein is CSVSRRDNPGELFF. The CDR3 DNA is TGCAGCGTTTCCCGCCGGGACAACCCCGGGGAGCTGTTTTTT.

V usage is TRBV23-1 and J usage is TRBJ1-1; no definite D call. TRBV23-1 has ORF status, its function being uncertain. The CDR3 length is 14 residues. V lost 3 bases and J 1 base, leaving 9 bases between the germline ends. The CDR3 region is CASSQGVENTEAFF. In nucleotides, the CDR3 is TGCGCCAGCAGTCAGGGTGTCGAGAACACTGAAGCTTTCTTT.

The chain employs TRBV3-1 and TRBJ1-1; D is unclear. CDR3 length: 14 amino acids. V was clipped by 1 base and J by 5 bases, with 11 bases between them. Germline CDR1 is LGHDT and CDR2 is YNNKEL (reference sequence). The CDR3 protein is CASSQGVAGTEAFF. The CDR3, as DNA: TGTGCCAGCAGCCAAGGAGTTGCGGGAACTGAAGCTTTCTTT.